This entry is about one TCR beta chain. This clonotype has only a few counts. This receptor's antigen is unknown. Per-base qualities were not stored, and no clone one base away is much larger. The sample comes from a study of vaccination and CD4 T cells after COVID-19 (dated by TCRdb to between 2022 and 2023). Concerning the study at large: Convalescent patients had a positive SARS-CoV-2 result on nasal swab PCR, and of these patients, several had mild disease and one had severe disease. The time from the second vaccine dose to post-vaccine blood sampling had a median of roughly 70 days and ranged from roughly 13 to 241 days. Post-COVID blood samples were collected from convalescent patients a median of approximately 93 days after diagnosis, with a range of about 30 to 170 days. The spike-specific CD4+ TCR repertoire was compared before and after mRNA vaccination in over nine COVID-19 convalescent patients and a few infection-naive healthy vaccine recipients. Culture stimuli were overlapping spike peptide pools from SARS-CoV-2 and from the common cold coronaviruses HCoV-NL63, HCoV-OC43 and HCoV-229E. Participants received two doses of either the Pfizer-BioNTech BNT162b2 vaccine (n=8) or the Moderna mRNA-1273 vaccine (n=2). Control cultures received a CEFX viral epitope pool as the positive control, an HIV-1 Nef peptide pool as the negative control, or no peptide. The convalescent cohort included six males and four females, with two Hispanic individuals, seven Caucasians, two Asians and one multiracial person.

Between the V and J ends, shortened by 4 bases and 1 base respectively, the junction contains 7 bases. CDR1 and CDR2 are drawn from the germline V gene: SNHLY, FYNNEI. Including the terminal cysteine and phenylalanine, the CDR3 comprises 13 residues. Solely the CDR3 DNA is kept, with 39 bases framed from the first base. The library was produced with PCR. At the Johns Hopkins FTIC core, DNA from the cultured CD4+ T cells underwent TCR sequencing with the Oncomine TCR Beta short-read assay. The QIAamp micro DNA kit was used to extract genomic DNA from the cultured CD4+ T cells. Oncomine TCR Beta libraries from cultured CD4+ T cells were pooled with unique dual indexes and sequenced on an Illumina iSeq 100. Concerning the study's data processing: Non-productive sequences were removed, and CDR3s that did not start with C, did not end with F or W, or were shorter than 7 amino acids were discarded. Antigen-specific clonotypes were identified using the MANAFEST web application through comparison of peptide-stimulated wells with reference and other culture wells. For a clone to be called positive, the clone needed an FDR below 0.05, an odds ratio above 5, and a productive frequency above 0.1% in at least two of three replicate wells. Clonotypes that were significantly expanded in both SARS-CoV-2 spike wells and at least one common cold coronavirus spike condition were defined as cross-reactive. Using R version 3.6.1, CDR3 homology was evaluated through Levenshtein distances (stringdist) along with unrooted phylogenetic trees (ape). TCRdb cleaned the public reads at Q25 with fastp, built clones with MiXCR and kept in-frame beta chains. All rows with the same CDR3 protein become a single entry with the most common DNA and genes. What appears here as the V and J calls and clone size reflects TCRdb's work, not the paper's. This sample holds thousands of distinct CDR3 sequences; less than 50% were observed only once. The ten largest clones capture less than 10% of the sample.

This specimen's treatment or condition label, per the study, means: roughly ten-day PBMC culture with coronavirus spike peptide pools or control peptides (ViraFEST assay). The ViraFEST assay, used in the study, expanded antigen-specific T cells with peptide pools and then identified the expanded clonotypes through TCR sequencing. The convalescent patients' positive SARS-CoV-2 PCR tests were from March to December 2020, which was before the Alpha, Beta and Delta variants emerged in the United States. Each well held 1.5 million to 2.5 million PBMCs cultured with approximately 10 ug/ml peptide pools in IMDM containing roughly 4.7% human AB serum and about 10 IU/ml IL-2. On days 3 and 7, half of the culture medium was replaced with fresh IL-2-containing medium. CD4+ T cells were isolated after roughly eleven days of culture through negative selection using the EasySep CD4+ T cell isolation kit. PBMCs were separated from whole blood using Ficoll-Paque Plus gradient centrifugation and then either used fresh or cryopreserved at -140C. Triplicate wells were generally used for each culture condition.

What the authors observed across the whole study: In convalescent patients, a median 86.3% of post-vaccine SARS-CoV-2-reactive clones were detected only after vaccination, and vaccine-specific priming was suggested by this finding. The median count of SARS-CoV-2-reactive clonotypes went up from around 21 after infection to 35 to 40 after vaccination, although the change was not significant. The number of convalescent patients in the study was relatively small, and the study did not examine early timepoints following natural infection. Of the vaccine-specific clones in convalescent patients, 304 of 307, or nearly all, reacted only to SARS-CoV-2 spike and did not cross-react with common cold coronaviruses.

Sample: CD4+ T cells from blood, cultured in vitro. The chain is encoded by TRBV2 joined to TRBJ1-1; the best D guess is TRBD1, with 5 bases matching. The sequence was obtained from a human donor who had recovered from COVID-19. The nucleotide sequence is TGTGCCAGCAGTGTTACAGGGAACACTGAAGCTTTCTTT. Its amino acids are CASSVTGNTEAFF.